This T cell receptor beta chain was sequenced during a study of T cell repertoires in cytomegalovirus infection. General study points: In two of eight donors, the top clonotype was HLA-C-restricted CMV-specific.

This CDR3 comprises 13 residues. V lost 5 bases, J lost 7 bases, and 5 bases stayed unmatched. In germline, CDR1 is MDHEN, CDR2 SYDVKM. For this clonotype: Its antigen remains unknown.

TCRdb ran MiXCR on the reads and lists one entry per CDR3 protein. The repertoire has 400,000 to 550,000 distinct CDR3 sequences, about 11% of them found once; the top ten carry 10% to 13%. The specimen was PBMCs. This chain uses TRBV28 with TRBJ2-7; 10 bases map to TRBD1. The origin of this receptor is a human donor in good health (CMV status not recorded). Some clones in this sample may be carry-over from other donors' samples. The CDR3 spells CASSRQGAREQYF. The CDR3 DNA reads TGTGCCAGCAGTCGACAGGGGGCAAGGGAGCAGTACTTC.